This TCR beta chain was sequenced for a study of blood T cell repertoires in COVID-19 (dated by TCRdb to 2018 to 2021). About the study as a whole: The collaborator samples originated in the United States, Italy and Spain and spanned the acute and convalescent phases of COVID-19. The material from the prospective study consisted of cDNA or gDNA derived from T cells, B-cell-depleted T cells, or PBMCs. Subjects who had been exposed to COVID-19, were actively infected with it, or had recovered from it provided the deeply sampled blood TCRbeta repertoires that made up the dataset. A freely available public database, intended as a resource for researchers studying the immune response to SARS-CoV-2, is where the repertoires were released. The samples were drawn from two sources: the first 160 participants of the ongoing ImmuneRACE study, and 1,000 to 1,500 subjects contributed by 6 global collaborators. Nearly every sample came with metadata listing a de-identified subject ID, COVID-19 status, age in years and sex. HLA class I and class II types, where available, came from metadata supplied by the sample provider rather than from assay-based typing.

Points on this clone: Its antigen is unknown. The record has no base qualities; no much larger clone is one base away.

TCRbeta CDR3 regions were amplified from genomic DNA by means of the immunoSEQ Assay, a bias-controlled multiplex PCR. In the paper's pipeline: Nucleated cell counts per sample were estimated from amplification of reference gene primers within the assay. To quantify the absolute abundance of each unique TCRbeta CDR3 rearrangement, sequence reads were collapsed and filtered. Productive Simpson clonality was computed per sample as the square root of Simpson's diversity index over productive rearrangements. The immuneACCESS repertoire file appears here via TCRdb, limited to in-frame rearrangements. These files lack a portion of the clones; in checked studies, under half of the deficit traces to unresolved V genes, and the cause of the others is not known. The D gene and trimming were derived from the DNA, and the V and J assignments and clone size from that table. The sample table records about 110,000 clones; roughly four fifths of these occur just once. 16% of the sample belongs to the ten largest clones.

Reading from cysteine to phenylalanine, the CDR3 counts 14 amino acids. Here the CDR3 DNA is all that survives: 42 bases in frame from base 1. V lost 4 bases and J lost 3 bases; the stretch between them is 10 bases long. The CDR1 and CDR2 encoded by the germline V gene are SGHRS and YFSETQ. The collaborating institutions used their own protocols to collect whole blood in K2EDTA tubes. For TCRbeta analysis, collaborators shipped samples as frozen whole blood, isolated PBMCs, or DNA extracted from either of those sample types. Findings and caveats that apply to the study as a whole: The quantity of clinical and demographic metadata differed by source and by participant and was supplied without curation.

Recombination linked TRBV5-1 to TRBJ1-4, with TRBD1 tentatively as D gene (6 bases match). Sample: peripheral blood. The TCR was taken from a woman in her fifties or sixties with acute or convalescent COVID-19. The bases are TGCGCCAGCAGCCCGGACAGACCTAATGAAAAACTGTTTTTT. Its protein product is CASSPDRPNEKLFF.